This T cell receptor (beta chain) originates from a study of CD8 T cells in Susac syndrome. The V end lost 7 bases, the J end lost 1 base, and 10 bases lay between the germline ends. Germline V gene data show CDR1 as SNHLY and CDR2 as FYNNEI. The CDR3 extends over 13 amino acids. The RNA input was roughly 0.45 to 1 ug, and it was reverse transcribed with random hexamers. TCRdb analysed the immunoSEQ multiplex PCR reads with MiXCR anew, one entry per CDR3 protein. Counted here are approximately 210,000 distinct CDR3 sequences, around 95% occurring once; the ten biggest clones make up 0.085% to 0.095%. TCR beta sequencing covered blood CD8+ and CD4+ T cells. The multiple sclerosis control group consisted of treatment-naive patients whose relapsing-remitting disease, which was either stable or active, fulfilled revised McDonald criteria. FACS enriched CD8+ TEMRA cells, while bulk CD8+ and CD4+ were negatively isolated.

The TCR comes from a human donor with multiple sclerosis. V gene TRBV2 combines with J gene TRBJ1-1; D gene uncertain. The specimen sequenced was CD4+ T cells from PBMCs. The CDR3 DNA reads TGTGCCAGCAAAAGAGATCAGAACACTGAAGCTTTCTTT. Translation gives CASKRDQNTEAFF.